This T cell receptor (beta chain) was sequenced in a study of shared clonotypes between healthy human individuals. Subsets obtained from CD4+ cells comprised CD45RA+ naive and CD45RA-negative memory cells. Concerning this clone itself: Its antigen is unidentified. The sample holds other DNA sequences that translate to the same CDR3.

Replicate PCRs for sorted subsets used approximately 220 ng DNA; this equaled 30,000 to 35,000 T cell genomes. Some clones are missing from TCRdb's copy, which holds only in-frame ones; the method was immunoSEQ multiplex PCR. The sample shows some 1 million clones, more than 65% of them seen only once. General study findings and limits: Generation probability values for non-shared clonotypes were lower than those for clonotypes shared by all four donors. Several donors held around 5% of naive CD4 clonotypes in common.

The germline CDR1 and CDR2 sequences are SGHTA and FQGNSA. The CDR3 loop spans 12 amino acids. V was pared by 2 bases and J by 5 bases, with 6 bases between. The source is a man between 18 and 35 years old in good health. The material sequenced was memory CD4+ T cells sorted from blood. Subset defined: CD45RA-negative fraction. The genes are TRBV7-2 and TRBJ1-2; possibly TRBD1 for D (6 bases). The DNA of the CDR3 is TGTGCCAGCAGCTTACAGGGGTATGGCTACACCTTC. This codes for CASSLQGYGYTF.